By frequency in the sample, the clone carrying this TCR beta chain is medium-sized. This specimen belongs to a study of sequential checkpoint blockade in melanoma. Study-level background: Over 20 patients had matched tumor biopsies before treatment and at week 13 after nivolumab or ipilimumab alone.

The assay was immunoSEQ multiplex PCR, and TCRdb's table has in-frame clones only and misses some. Of about 3,800 clones in the sample, approximately 25% were seen once. Germline V gives CDR1 SGHNT, CDR2 YENEEA. The CDR3 runs to 14 residues. V shed 6 bases and J shed 4 bases, with 15 bases lying between them. Treatment indicated: randomized to nivolumab then ipilimumab (arm A) or the reverse (arm B). No patient had prior DNA-damaging chemotherapy. This rearrangement joins TRBV11-3 to TRBJ1-1; tentatively, D is TRBD1 (6 bases). The TCR originated in a human donor with melanoma. Sequencing was performed on tumor tissue (inferred from file names), taken from a patient given nivolumab and ipilimumab in sequence. This CDR3 is CASSYREGSTEAFF. The CDR3 region has the DNA TGTGCCAGCAGTTACAGGGAGGGAAGCACTGAAGCTTTCTTT.